This TCR beta chain was identified during a study of OX40 agonist ivuxolimab in advanced cancers. The wider study: Patients in dose escalation had liver, melanoma, kidney or head and neck cancers. Overall study findings and caveats: Researchers did not establish what antigens the expanded peripheral T cells target.

The protocol was immunoSEQ multiplex PCR, while the TCRdb copy is restricted to in-frame clones and leaves out a portion. The sample lists 47,000 or so clones; around nine tenths were seen once. Germline loops: CDR1 MDHEN, CDR2 SYDVKM. CDR3 length equals 12 residues. Trimming took off 6 bases at V and 5 bases at J, with 10 bases between the two ends. About this clone itself: As yet, its antigen is unknown.

The receptor was isolated from an adult with an advanced solid tumor such as melanoma, head and neck, liver or kidney cancer. The chain has TRBV28 and TRBJ1-1; D uncertain. The material sequenced was CD4+ or CD8+ T cells sorted from blood, taken in a trial of the OX40 agonist ivuxolimab. Here the CDR3 reads CASRYSGTEAFF. In nucleotides, the CDR3 is TGTGCCAGCAGATATTCCGGGACTGAAGCTTTCTTT. The entire variable domain, with the rest obtained from reference TRBV28 and TRBJ1-1, is as follows: DVKVTQSSRYLVKRTGEKVFLECVQDMDHENMFWYRQDPGLGLRLIYFSYDVKMKEKGDIPEGYSVSREKKERFSLILESASTNQTSMYLCASRYSGTEAFFGQGTRLTVV.